These T cell receptor beta chains were read from a single sample in a study of T cell responses to AZD1222 COVID-19 vaccine. The table came from immunoSEQ multiplex PCR; TCRdb's copy has only in-frame clones and leaves some out. The data hold some 140,000 clones, with around nine tenths observed a single time. The specimen was peripheral blood, collected on day 0 of AZD1222 vaccination. The receptors here all came from an adult in good health. Both conserved end residues are part of each CDR3. The D gene is left open where the match is weak. Rows may omit the clone size; those that give it use once, few, many or a size class.

abundance: NA
j_gene: TRBJ2-2
d_gene: TRBD2
v_gene: TRBV4-2
CDR3nt: TGTGCCAGCAGCCAAATAGCGGGAGCATTGTCCGGGGAGCTGTTTTTT
CDR3aa: CASSQIAGALSGELFF

abundance: NA
j_gene: TRBJ2-5
d_gene: NA
v_gene: TRBV27
CDR3nt: TGTGCCAGCAGCGTTTTTGGGGGTCCGCAAGAGACCCAGTACTTC
CDR3aa: CASSVFGGPQETQYF

abundance: NA
j_gene: TRBJ2-7
d_gene: TRBD1
v_gene: TRBV19
CDR3nt: TGTGCCAGTAGTACGACCGGGACAGGGGAGCAGTACTTC
CDR3aa: CASSTTGTGEQYF

abundance: NA
j_gene: TRBJ1-1
d_gene: NA
v_gene: TRBV11-2
CDR3nt: TGTGCCAGCAGACCAATCAGGGGTTGGTGGACTGAAGCTTTCTTT
CDR3aa: CASRPIRGWWTEAFF

abundance: NA
j_gene: TRBJ2-1
d_gene: NA
v_gene: TRBV28
CDR3nt: TGTGCCAGCAGTTTTGGGGGGAGGACATCCTACAATGAGCAGTTCTTC
CDR3aa: CASSFGGRTSYNEQFF

abundance: few
j_gene: TRBJ1-1
d_gene: TRBD1
v_gene: TRBV30
CDR3nt: TGTGCCTGGAGTTCCTGGGGCGGGACAGCTAACACTGAAGCTTTCTTT
CDR3aa: CAWSSWGGTANTEAFF

abundance: NA
j_gene: TRBJ1-2
d_gene: NA
v_gene: TRBV10-3
CDR3nt: TGTGCCATCAGTGAGTCGAGGGCGAACTATGGCTACACCTTC
CDR3aa: CAISESRANYGYTF

abundance: NA
j_gene: TRBJ1-1
d_gene: NA
v_gene: TRBV28
CDR3nt: TGTGCCAGCGGTTTGAGGGGGGCTAGCACTGAAGCTTTCTTT
CDR3aa: CASGLRGASTEAFF

abundance: NA
j_gene: TRBJ1-2
d_gene: NA
v_gene: TRBV30
CDR3nt: TGTGCCTGGAGTTCGGGGCTGCCCTATGGCTACACCTTC
CDR3aa: CAWSSGLPYGYTF

abundance: NA
j_gene: TRBJ2-7
d_gene: TRBD1
v_gene: TRBV30
CDR3nt: TGTGCCTGGAGTGTACGACGAGGGACAGGCTCCTACGAGCAGTACTTC
CDR3aa: CAWSVRRGTGSYEQYF

abundance: NA
j_gene: TRBJ2-2
d_gene: TRBD1
v_gene: TRBV9
CDR3nt: TGTGCCAGCAGCCTCGCTAACAGGGGGTCAGGCGGGGAGCTGTTTTTT
CDR3aa: CASSLANRGSGGELFF

abundance: NA
j_gene: TRBJ1-1
d_gene: TRBD1
v_gene: TRBV5-1
CDR3nt: TGCGCCAGCAGCTTGGCAGGGACAGTGTTCCAAAGCCAACACGAAGCTTTCTTT
CDR3aa: CASSLAGTVFQSQHEAFF

abundance: NA
j_gene: TRBJ1-2
d_gene: NA
v_gene: TRBV6-5
CDR3nt: TGTGCCAGCAGTTACTCGGGTGCCTATGGCTACACTTTC
CDR3aa: CASSYSGAYGYTF

abundance: NA
j_gene: TRBJ1-2
d_gene: TRBD1
v_gene: TRBV9
CDR3nt: TGTGCCAGCAGCCCAGGGACAGAGAGGTATGGCTACACCTTC
CDR3aa: CASSPGTERYGYTF

abundance: NA
j_gene: TRBJ1-1
d_gene: NA
v_gene: TRBV4-2
CDR3nt: TGTGCCAGCAGCCGCGGCCTAGGGAACACTGAAGCTTTCTTT
CDR3aa: CASSRGLGNTEAFF

abundance: NA
j_gene: TRBJ1-6
d_gene: TRBD1
v_gene: TRBV7-2
CDR3nt: TGTGCCAGCAGCCTAATAGGGACAGCCTCCTTGGATTCACCCCTCCACTTT
CDR3aa: CASSLIGTASLDSPLHF

abundance: NA
j_gene: TRBJ2-5
d_gene: NA
v_gene: TRBV11-3
CDR3nt: TGTGCCAGCAGCTTGAAAAGACCATTCGGCGAGACCCAGTACTTC
CDR3aa: CASSLKRPFGETQYF

abundance: NA
j_gene: TRBJ2-7
d_gene: TRBD1
v_gene: TRBV5-1
CDR3nt: TGCGCCAGCAGCTTGGGCCAGGGGGTCTACGAGCAGTACTTC
CDR3aa: CASSLGQGVYEQYF

abundance: NA
j_gene: TRBJ1-6
d_gene: NA
v_gene: TRBV30
CDR3nt: TGTGCCTGGAGTGACCCCGGGTCAAATTCACCCCTCCACTTT
CDR3aa: CAWSDPGSNSPLHF

abundance: NA
j_gene: TRBJ2-7
d_gene: NA
v_gene: TRBV2
CDR3nt: TGTGCCAGCCCACCCAAGGCGGGTTACTACGAGCAGTACTTC
CDR3aa: CASPPKAGYYEQYF

abundance: NA
j_gene: TRBJ2-6
d_gene: NA
v_gene: TRBV18
CDR3nt: TGTGCCAGCTCACCCTACCCGCCCTCTGGGGCCAACGTCCTGACTTTC
CDR3aa: CASSPYPPSGANVLTF

abundance: NA
j_gene: TRBJ2-1
d_gene: TRBD2
v_gene: TRBV7-7
CDR3nt: TGTGCTAGCAGCTTATCCAGCGGGAGCTACAATGAGCAGTTCTTC
CDR3aa: CASSLSSGSYNEQFF

abundance: NA
j_gene: TRBJ1-1
d_gene: NA
v_gene: TRBV11-2
CDR3nt: TGTGCCAGCAGCTTCCAGAAGGGGCTCCAAGCTTTCTTT
CDR3aa: CASSFQKGLQAFF

abundance: NA
j_gene: TRBJ2-1
d_gene: NA
v_gene: TRBV30
CDR3nt: TGTGCCTGGAGTGTACAGGGTTTGGGGCGCGAGCAGTTCTTC
CDR3aa: CAWSVQGLGREQFF

abundance: NA
j_gene: TRBJ2-5
d_gene: NA
v_gene: TRBV28
CDR3nt: TGTGCCAGCAGCCGTCCCGCGGGCCAAGAGACCCAGTACTTC
CDR3aa: CASSRPAGQETQYF

abundance: NA
j_gene: TRBJ1-2
d_gene: NA
v_gene: TRBV29-1
CDR3nt: TGCAGCGTCGCCGGGACCGTCTATGGCTACACCTTC
CDR3aa: CSVAGTVYGYTF

abundance: NA
j_gene: TRBJ2-3
d_gene: TRBD2
v_gene: TRBV25-1
CDR3nt: TGTGCCAGCAGTGGGGGAGCGGGGTACACAGATACGCAGTATTTT
CDR3aa: CASSGGAGYTDTQYF

abundance: NA
j_gene: TRBJ1-2
d_gene: NA
v_gene: TRBV7-2
CDR3nt: TGTGCCAGCAGCTTAGGCAGGGAGATCTATGGCTACACCTTC
CDR3aa: CASSLGREIYGYTF

abundance: NA
j_gene: TRBJ1-2
d_gene: NA
v_gene: TRBV27
CDR3nt: TGTGCCAGCAGCCTAGCTACGGGGTTGAGGAGAAACTATGGCTACACCTTC
CDR3aa: CASSLATGLRRNYGYTF

abundance: once
j_gene: TRBJ1-5
d_gene: NA
v_gene: TRBV7-9
CDR3nt: TGTGCCAGCAGCTTAGCCATTGGGCGGCCCCAGCATTTT
CDR3aa: CASSLAIGRPQHF

abundance: NA
j_gene: TRBJ1-2
d_gene: NA
v_gene: TRBV7-9
CDR3nt: TGTGCCAGCAGCCATACATTCTATGGCTACACCTTC
CDR3aa: CASSHTFYGYTF

abundance: NA
j_gene: TRBJ1-1
d_gene: TRBD1
v_gene: TRBV7-6
CDR3nt: TGTGCCAGCAGCTTAGGGGACCAGGGGGTGGGCGTTACTGAAGCTTTCTTT
CDR3aa: CASSLGDQGVGVTEAFF

abundance: NA
j_gene: TRBJ1-1
d_gene: NA
v_gene: TRBV6-5
CDR3nt: TGTGCCAGCGTTTGGATGGGCCCTGAAGCTTTCTTT
CDR3aa: CASVWMGPEAFF

abundance: NA
j_gene: TRBJ1-2
d_gene: NA
v_gene: TRBV14
CDR3nt: TGTGCCAGCAGCCAAGGGATGGGTATCTATGGCTACACCTTC
CDR3aa: CASSQGMGIYGYTF

abundance: NA
j_gene: TRBJ2-5
d_gene: NA
v_gene: TRBV15
CDR3nt: TGTGCCACCAGTACAGGGATTGAGACCCAGTACTTC
CDR3aa: CATSTGIETQYF

abundance: NA
j_gene: TRBJ2-4
d_gene: NA
v_gene: TRBV7-9
CDR3nt: TGTGCCAGCAGCTCCATGCCCCAGGTTGACAAAAACATTCAGTACTTC
CDR3aa: CASSSMPQVDKNIQYF

abundance: few
j_gene: TRBJ1-4
d_gene: NA
v_gene: TRBV28
CDR3nt: TGTGCCAGCAGGCTCAGGGAGACTAATGAAAAACTGTTTTTT
CDR3aa: CASRLRETNEKLFF

abundance: NA
j_gene: TRBJ2-4
d_gene: NA
v_gene: TRBV10-3
CDR3nt: TGTGCCATCAGTGAGGACCAGGGTGGACTAGCCAAAAACATTCAGTACTTC
CDR3aa: CAISEDQGGLAKNIQYF

abundance: NA
j_gene: TRBJ2-7
d_gene: NA
v_gene: TRBV9
CDR3nt: TGTGCCAGCAGCGTAGCGGACACCGGCGGGTACGAGCAGTACTTC
CDR3aa: CASSVADTGGYEQYF

abundance: NA
j_gene: TRBJ1-2
d_gene: NA
v_gene: TRBV5-1
CDR3nt: TGCGCCAGCAGCCCGGAAGGGGTGAACTATGGCTACACCTTC
CDR3aa: CASSPEGVNYGYTF

abundance: NA
j_gene: TRBJ2-7
d_gene: NA
v_gene: TRBV11-3
CDR3nt: TGTGCCAGCAGCACCCCAGCCTCCTACGAGCAGTACTTC
CDR3aa: CASSTPASYEQYF

abundance: NA
j_gene: TRBJ1-1
d_gene: NA
v_gene: TRBV19
CDR3nt: TGTGCCAGTAGTAATGGGAGAGCTTTCTTT
CDR3aa: CASSNGRAFF

abundance: NA
j_gene: TRBJ1-2
d_gene: NA
v_gene: TRBV7-9
CDR3nt: TGTGCCAGCAGCCCGCCCGGAAGCGGCTATGGCTACACCTTC
CDR3aa: CASSPPGSGYGYTF

abundance: NA
j_gene: TRBJ1-5
d_gene: TRBD1
v_gene: TRBV27
CDR3nt: TGTGCCAGCAGTTTATTAGGGGGCCCGAATCAGCCCCAGCATTTT
CDR3aa: CASSLLGGPNQPQHF

abundance: NA
j_gene: TRBJ1-3
d_gene: TRBD1
v_gene: TRBV9
CDR3nt: TGTGCCAGCAGCATAGACAGGGGACCTCCGGGTGGAAACACCATATATTTT
CDR3aa: CASSIDRGPPGGNTIYF